The 10 T cell receptor beta chains reported below all come from one sample, sequenced in a study of blood T cell repertoires in COVID-19. TCRdb keeps only in-frame clones here, not all; method: immunoSEQ multiplex PCR. The sample lists under 200,000 clones, roughly 85% seen once, with less than 20% in the top ten. The sample consisted of PBMCs or T cells enriched from blood (not recorded which). The receptors shown here come from a man aged 55 to 70 who had recovered from COVID-19.

The rearrangement uses TRBV7-2 and TRBJ1-6; the match to TRBD1 covers 7 bases. The CDR3 totals 14 residues. Trimming at V came to 5 bases and at J to 6 bases, leaving 4 bases not matched to a gene. The germline V gene has CDR1 SGHTA and CDR2 FQGNSA. CDR3 in amino acids: CASSPDRVNSPLHF. CDR3 DNA sequence: TGTGCCAGCAGCCCTGACAGGGTTAATTCACCCCTCCACTTT.

The chain is built from TRBV6-5 and TRBJ2-5, with 8 bases fitting TRBD2. V lost 7 bases and J lost 5; bases outside the gene matches: 6. The CDR3 runs to 13 residues. Germline V CDR1 and CDR2: MNHEY, SVGAGI. Written as DNA, the CDR3 is TGTGCCAGCATGCGGGGGGCCGAGGAGACCCAGTACTTC. The encoded protein is CASMRGAEETQYF.

This clone was recorded a few times. The V call is TRBV29-1, the J call TRBJ2-1, with TRBD2 matching over 9 bases. The CDR3 has 12 residues. CDR1 is SQVTM, CDR2 ANQGSEA, per germline. V lost 4 bases, J lost 6 bases, and 1 base stayed unmatched. This CDR3 reads CSVGGGANEQFF. DNA of the CDR3: TGCAGCGTTGGCGGGGGGGCCAATGAGCAGTTCTTC.

V is TRBV9 and J is TRBJ2-1, with TRBD2 as a possible D gene (6 bases). Trimming removed 5 bases at V and 0 bases at J, with 15 bases between. CDR3 size: 16 residues. In germline, CDR1 is SGDLS, CDR2 YYNGEE. In DNA form, the CDR3 reads TGTGCCAGCAGTGGGGGGTGGGTGAGCTCCTACAATGAGCAGTTCTTC. This gives the protein CASSGGWVSSYNEQFF.

This chain joins TRBV27 and TRBJ2-1; 14 bases match TRBD2. Germline CDR1 is MNHEY and CDR2 is SMNVEV (reference sequence). The J segment lost 2 bases and the V segment lost 4 bases, leaving 7 bases of the junction unmatched. The CDR3 is made up of 18 amino acids. The CDR3 DNA reads TGTGCCAGCAGTTACCTCGGGACTAGCGGGAGAGCCTACAATGAGCAGTTCTTC. It specifies CASSYLGTSGRAYNEQFF.

V and J are TRBV29-1 and TRBJ2-7; a weak D match, TRBD2 (5 bases). The CDR3 has 13 amino acids. V lost 5 bases, J lost 0 bases, and 11 bases lay in between. From germline, CDR1 is SQVTM and CDR2 ANQGSEA. The CDR3 protein is CSVQDGGSYEQYF. The DNA of the CDR3 is TGCAGCGTTCAGGACGGAGGCTCCTACGAGCAGTACTTC.

The J gene is TRBJ1-1, the V gene TRBV29-1; 7 nucleotides line up with TRBD1. Germline lookup yields CDR1 SQVTM and CDR2 ANQGSEA. There are 13 residues in the CDR3. J lost 1 base, V lost 4 bases, and 3 bases had no gene match. The chain's CDR3 is CSVVQGGNTEAFF. CDR3 nucleotides: TGCAGCGTTGTCCAGGGGGGGAACACTGAAGCTTTCTTT.

In its sample, this clone was seen a few times. The chain links TRBV4-2 to TRBJ1-2, with D possibly TRBD1 on 5 matching bases. The V and J ends lost 0 bases and 3 bases respectively, with 14 bases between them. Germline assignment: CDR1 LGHNA and CDR2 YNFKEQ. The CDR3 length is 16 residues. CDR3 nucleotide sequence: TGTGCCAGCAGCCAAGATGGTTCAGGGTCCGACTATGGCTACACCTTC. Translating it yields CASSQDGSGSDYGYTF.

The chain uses TRBV11-3 and TRBJ2-1, with D possibly TRBD2 on 5 matching bases. V lost 4 bases and J 5 bases, leaving 6 bases between the germline ends. The CDR3 is 12 residues long. CDR1 SGHNT and CDR2 YENEEA come from the germline V gene. CDR3 sequence (DNA): TGTGCCAGCAGCTGGCGGGACAATGAGCAGTTCTTC. This translates into CASSWRDNEQFF. Together with reference TRBV11-3 and TRBJ2-1, the CDR3 gives the full variable domain: EAGVVQSPRYKIIEKKQPVAFWCNPISGHNTLYWYLQNLGQGPELLIRYENEEAVDDSQLPKDRFSAERLKGVDSTLKIQPAELGDSAVYLCASSWRDNEQFFGPGTRLTVL.

This clone was detected only a few times. Its ends do not fully match the called genes, so a read error is possible. This chain links TRBV5-5 with TRBJ1-2; D is ambiguous. Germline CDR1 reads SGHKS; CDR2 reads YYEKEE (reference sequence). The CDR3 consists of 11 residues. CDR3 protein: CASSLERSESF. In DNA, the CDR3 is TGTGCCAGCAGCTTGGAGCGTTCTGAGAGCTTC.